The TCR beta chain described here comes from a study of HIV-infected patients and healthy controls. Regarding the study as a whole: Donor HLA types were not determined in the study.

This clonotype was seen many times. Its antigen remains unknown. Per the germline V gene, CDR1 is KGHSH and CDR2 is LQKENI. The CDR3 is made up of 17 amino acids. Between the trimmed V and J ends, which lost 3 bases and 1 base, there was a span of 18 bases. cDNA was made from 400 to 500 ng RNA using alpha and beta constant primers. Separate chain-specific third strand synthesis with multiplexing indices produced the alpha and beta libraries. In TCRdb, the 5' RACE reads were re-called with MiXCR into one record per CDR3 protein. This sample has around 8,600 distinct CDR3 sequences, with less than 10% found just once. All unsorted peripheral T cells were captured because whole blood was used without fractionation.

This chain uses TRBV18 with TRBJ1-1; perhaps TRBD1 as D (6 bases). Sequencing used blood, obtained before antiretroviral therapy. The TCR originated in an adult with HIV infection. The donor label of this sample is uncertain. The CDR3 DNA follows: TGTGCCAGCTCACCCGACGTCAGGGGCGGGGGGAACACTGAAGCTTTCTTT. Translated, it gives CASSPDVRGGGNTEAFF. The full variable domain, its missing parts supplied by reference TRBV18 and TRBJ1-1, is NAGVMQNPRHLVRRRGQEARLRCSPMKGHSHVYWYRQLPEEGLKFMVYLQKENIIDESGMPKERFSAEFPKEGPSILRIQQVVRGDSAAYFCASSPDVRGGGNTEAFFGQGTRLTVV.